These 3 T cell receptor beta chains were all obtained from the same sample, sequenced in a study of blood T cell repertoires in COVID-19. Assay used: immunoSEQ multiplex PCR; TCRdb lists only in-frame clones, some missing. Of about 230,000 clones listed, 84% are singletons. What was sequenced was peripheral blood. The source of these receptors is a man aged 35 to 55 who had recovered from COVID-19.

The V gene is TRBV11-2, the J gene TRBJ1-1; D unresolved. Trimming pared 5 bases from V and 11 bases from J, leaving 18 bases between. Germline loops: CDR1 SGHAT, CDR2 FQNNGV. This CDR3 is built from 13 residues. The CDR3 DNA is TGTGCCAGCAGCCCTACTCAGGTGGCCGCTGCTTTCTTT. Translated: CASSPTQVAAAFF.

The chain uses TRBV5-1 and TRBJ1-4; possible D gene TRBD1, 6 bases. Trimming took 4 bases from V and 7 from J, leaving 14 bases between them. The CDR3 has 14 amino acids. In germline, CDR1 is SGHRS, CDR2 YFSETQ. The CDR3 loop is CASSPDGTSEKLFF. DNA of the CDR3: TGCGCCAGCAGCCCGGACGGGACATCTGAAAAACTGTTTTTT.

The V call is TRBV7-2, the J call TRBJ1-1, with D maybe TRBD1 (5 bases). The CDR3 has 15 amino acids. Looked up from germline, CDR1 is SGHTA and CDR2 is FQGNSA. Trimming took off 2 bases at V and 3 bases at J, with 13 bases between the two ends. The CDR3 sequence is CASSLLTVPYTEAFF. CDR3 nucleotides: TGTGCCAGCAGCTTACTGACAGTCCCTTACACTGAAGCTTTCTTT.